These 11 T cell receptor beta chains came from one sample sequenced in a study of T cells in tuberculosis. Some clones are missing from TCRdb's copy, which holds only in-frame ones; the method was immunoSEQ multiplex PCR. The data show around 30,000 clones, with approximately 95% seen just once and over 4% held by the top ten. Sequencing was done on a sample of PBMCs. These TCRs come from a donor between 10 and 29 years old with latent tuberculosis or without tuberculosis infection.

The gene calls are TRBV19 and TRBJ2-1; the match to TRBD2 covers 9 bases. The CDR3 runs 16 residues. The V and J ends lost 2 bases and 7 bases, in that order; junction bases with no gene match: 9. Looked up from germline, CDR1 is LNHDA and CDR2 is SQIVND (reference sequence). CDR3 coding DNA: TGTGCCAGTAGTATATTGGGTAGCGGGAGTCAGAATGAGCAGTTCTTC. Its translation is CASSILGSGSQNEQFF.

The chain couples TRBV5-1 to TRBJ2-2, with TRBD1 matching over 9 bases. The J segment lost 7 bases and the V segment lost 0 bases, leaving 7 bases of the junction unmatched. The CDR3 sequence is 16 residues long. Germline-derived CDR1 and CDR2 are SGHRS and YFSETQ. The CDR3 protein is CASSLATGGEGGELFF. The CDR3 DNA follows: TGCGCCAGCAGCTTGGCAACAGGGGGCGAGGGCGGGGAGCTGTTTTTT.

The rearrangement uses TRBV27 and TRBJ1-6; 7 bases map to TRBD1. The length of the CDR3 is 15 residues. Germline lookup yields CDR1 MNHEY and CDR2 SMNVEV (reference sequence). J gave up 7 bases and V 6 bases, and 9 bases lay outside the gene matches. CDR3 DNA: TGTGCCAGCAGCAATCCCACAGGGGAGAATTCACCCCTCCACTTT. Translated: CASSNPTGENSPLHF.

The CDR3 sequence: CAWSVKFLGYTF. CDR3 nucleotide sequence: TGTGCCTGGAGTGTTAAATTTCTAGGCTACACCTTC. The chain recombines TRBV30 with TRBJ1-2; D not certain. V was trimmed by 0 bases and J by 8 bases, leaving 10 bases between them. CDR3 size: 12 residues. CDR1 GTSNPN and CDR2 SVGIG come from the germline V gene (reference sequence).

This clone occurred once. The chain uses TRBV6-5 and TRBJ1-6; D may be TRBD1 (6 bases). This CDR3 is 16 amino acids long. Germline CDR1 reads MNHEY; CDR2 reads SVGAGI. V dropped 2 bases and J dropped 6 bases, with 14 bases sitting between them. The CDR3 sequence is CASSYGPGEINSPLHF. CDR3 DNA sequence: TGTGCCAGCAGTTACGGACCAGGGGAGATTAATTCACCCCTCCACTTT.

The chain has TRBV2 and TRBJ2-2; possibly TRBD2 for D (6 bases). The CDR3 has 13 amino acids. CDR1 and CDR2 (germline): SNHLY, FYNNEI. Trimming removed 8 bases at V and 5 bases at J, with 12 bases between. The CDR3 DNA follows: TGTGCCAGCTCCGGGGACTGGACCGGGGAGCTGTTTTTT. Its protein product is CASSGDWTGELFF.

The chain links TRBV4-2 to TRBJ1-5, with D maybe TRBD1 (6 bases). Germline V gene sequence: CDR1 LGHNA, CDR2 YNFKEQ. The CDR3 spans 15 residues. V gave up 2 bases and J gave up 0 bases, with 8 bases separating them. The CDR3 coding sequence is TGTGCCAGCAGCCAAAGGACAGATAGCAATCAGCCCCAGCATTTT. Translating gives CASSQRTDSNQPQHF.

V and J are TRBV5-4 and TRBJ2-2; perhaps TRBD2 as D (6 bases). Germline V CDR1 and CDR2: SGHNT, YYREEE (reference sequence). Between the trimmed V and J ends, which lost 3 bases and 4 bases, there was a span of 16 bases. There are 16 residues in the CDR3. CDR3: CASSSREFMPTGELFF. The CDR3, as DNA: TGTGCCAGCAGCTCTCGGGAGTTTATGCCCACCGGGGAGCTGTTTTTT.

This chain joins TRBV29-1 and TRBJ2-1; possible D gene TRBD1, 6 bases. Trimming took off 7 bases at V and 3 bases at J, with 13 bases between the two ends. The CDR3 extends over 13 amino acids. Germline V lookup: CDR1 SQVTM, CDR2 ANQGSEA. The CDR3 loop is CSATGSGYNEQFF. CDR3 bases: TGCAGCGCAACAGGGAGCGGCTACAATGAGCAGTTCTTC.

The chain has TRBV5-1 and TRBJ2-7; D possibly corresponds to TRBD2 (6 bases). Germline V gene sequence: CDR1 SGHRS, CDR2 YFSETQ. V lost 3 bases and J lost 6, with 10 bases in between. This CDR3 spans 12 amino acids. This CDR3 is CASSYLGGEQYF. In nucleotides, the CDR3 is TGCGCCAGCAGCTACCTGGGGGGCGAGCAGTACTTC.

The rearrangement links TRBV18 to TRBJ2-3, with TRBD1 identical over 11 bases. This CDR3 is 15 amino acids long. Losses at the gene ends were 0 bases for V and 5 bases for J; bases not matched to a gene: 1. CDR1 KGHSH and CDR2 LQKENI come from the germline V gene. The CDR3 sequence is CASSPPGQGEDTQYF. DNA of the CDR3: TGTGCCAGCTCACCACCGGGACAGGGGGAAGATACGCAGTATTTT.